The clone carrying this TCR beta chain was observed a single time. Those enrolled, adults aged roughly 18 to 90 years, came from around 25 US areas. Which cohort a participant joined came from the clinical history participants gave. The sample belongs to a study of blood T cell repertoires in COVID-19. Overall study context: Samples representing acute and convalescent COVID-19 were sourced from the United States, Italy and Spain.

The CDR3 totals 15 residues. Per the germline V gene, CDR1 is MNHEY and CDR2 is SVGAGI. Trimming shortened V by 1 base and J by 1 base, and 8 bases separated the two germline ends. Sequencing was performed with immunoSEQ multiplex PCR; in TCRdb, only in-frame clones are kept and a portion is missing. The repertoire holds 150,000 to 200,000 clones, with over 75% as singletons. V is TRBV6-5 and J is TRBJ2-1, with D perhaps TRBD2 (6 bases). The sample comprised PBMCs or T cells enriched from blood (not recorded which). This clonotype was sampled from a human donor with acute COVID-19. The donor label of this sample is uncertain. The CDR3 DNA sequence: TGTGCCAGCAGTTACTTTAGCGGATCCTACAATGAGCAGTTCTTC. Encoded protein: CASSYFSGSYNEQFF.